One and the same sample provided the 10 T cell receptor beta chains below, sequenced in a study of T cells in Graves' hyperthyroidism and ophthalmopathy. From RNA transcripts, TCR beta CDR3 regions were amplified. A first-round RT-PCR of the TCR CDR3 used the HTBI primer set. TCRdb processed the multiplex PCR reads anew with MiXCR; each CDR3 protein has one entry. Here the sample spans about 710,000 distinct CDR3 sequences, 16% being singletons. Sequenced: blood. The receptor source for this set is a man aged 18 to 30 with Graves' hyperthyroidism.

Regarding this clonotype: This may be a read error: a much more frequent sequence differs by one nucleotide. CDR3 DNA sequence: TGTGTCAGCTCACACTCCCGGGACAGGGAGGAAGCTTTCTTT. Its protein is CVSSHSRDREEAFF. The chain is built from TRBV18 and TRBJ1-1, with 9 positions matching TRBD1. The CDR3 loop spans 14 amino acids. Germline CDR1 and CDR2: KGHSH and LQKENI.

The sample holds many counts of this clonotype. J is TRBJ2-7 and V is TRBV18; 7 bases match TRBD2. The germline V gene has CDR1 KGHSH and CDR2 LQKENI. Trimming removed 0 bases from V and 3 bases from J; junction bases left unmatched: 2. This CDR3 contains 14 residues. CDR3 sequence reads: CASSPPSSGYEQYF. CDR3 bases: TGTGCCAGCTCACCACCTTCTAGCGGCTACGAGCAGTACTTC.

This clonotype was seen at least ten times. The J gene is TRBJ2-3, the V gene TRBV7-3; perhaps TRBD2 as D (6 bases). The CDR3 has 16 amino acids. The V gene lost 2 bases and the J gene lost 2 bases, with 14 bases spanning the gap. The germline V gene encodes CDR1 SGHTA and CDR2 FQGTGA. In DNA form, the CDR3 reads TGTGCCAGCAGCTTAGGACTATCAGCCACCACAGATACGCAGTATTTT. Encoded protein: CASSLGLSATTDTQYF.

This clonotype has a handful of counts. This chain connects TRBV7-9 to TRBJ1-3; no firm D call. The CDR3 contains 13 residues. Germline CDR1 reads SEHNR; CDR2 reads FQNEAQ (reference sequence). Trimming shortened V by 6 bases and J by 2 bases, and 8 bases separated the two germline ends. The CDR3 sequence: CASRRSTGNTIYF. In nucleotides, the CDR3 is TGTGCCAGCAGGCGTAGCACTGGAAACACCATATATTTT. The variable domain in full, completed from reference TRBV7-9 and TRBJ1-3, reads DTGVSQNPRHKITKRGQNVTFRCDPISEHNRLYWYRQTLGQGPEFLTYFQNEAQLEKSRLLSDRFSAERPKGSFSTLEIQRTEQGDSAMYLCASRRSTGNTIYFGEGSWLTVV.

This clonotype was counted at least ten times. The rearrangement joins TRBV2 to TRBJ1-1; D call uncertain. Germline CDR1 SNHLY, CDR2 FYNNEI. V gave up 7 bases and J gave up 5 bases, with 8 bases separating them. The CDR3 is made up of 11 amino acids. DNA of the CDR3: TGTGCCAGCACTGCGGTGACTGAAGCTTTCTTT. This gives the protein CASTAVTEAFF.

J is TRBJ2-5 and V is TRBV11-3; no firm D call. V gave up 5 bases and J gave up 0 bases, with 13 bases separating them. This CDR3 region has 15 residues. Germline values: CDR1 SGHNT, CDR2 YENEEA. The chain's CDR3 is CASSASPPDQETQYF. The CDR3 DNA follows: TGTGCCAGCAGCGCGTCCCCGCCGGACCAAGAGACCCAGTACTTC.

This clonotype occurred once. One end of the junction is discordant with germline, which a read error may explain. This chain connects TRBV18 to TRBJ2-5; D remains ambiguous. The CDR3 totals 13 residues. CDR1 is KGHSH, CDR2 LQKENI, per germline. Written as DNA, the CDR3 is TGTGCCAGCTTACCAACGGCTCAGGAGACCCAGTACTTC. Protein product: CASLPTAQETQYF.

A word on this clonotype: A single base separates this from a much larger clone, so it may be a read error. The CDR3 is CASSLAGRMDEQFF. The CDR3 DNA sequence: TGTGCCAGCAGTTTAGCCGGTAGAATGGATGAGCAGTTCTTC. J is TRBJ2-1 and V is TRBV12-3 or TRBV12-4; D gene unclear. This CDR3 comprises 14 residues. The V end lost 0 bases, the J end lost 8 bases, and 11 bases lay between the germline ends.

In this sample, this clonotype turned up a few times. This sequence may be a read error, since a much larger clone differs from it by one base. The chain links TRBV12-3 or TRBV12-4 to TRBJ2-1; 9 bases match TRBD2. There are 15 residues in the CDR3. In nucleotides, the CDR3 is TGTGCCAGCAGTTTAATTTTAGCGGGAGTGAATGAGCAGTCCTTC. Its protein is CASSLILAGVNEQSF.

This clonotype turned up a few times. The chain joins TRBV11-2 to TRBJ2-3; a weak D match, TRBD1 (5 bases). Per the germline V gene, CDR1 is SGHAT and CDR2 is FQNNGV. This CDR3 has 16 amino acids. V was trimmed by 3 bases and J by 2 bases, leaving 15 bases between them. The CDR3 loop reads CASSFISDSYTDTQYF. DNA of the CDR3: TGTGCCAGCAGCTTCATCAGCGACAGTTACACAGATACGCAGTATTTT.